The 6 T cell receptor beta chains below were found in one sample sequenced in a study of cytomegalovirus exposure and HLA in healthy donors. Amplification used 60 Vbeta primers and 13 Jbeta primers. The data were produced by immunoSEQ multiplex PCR, yet TCRdb's version contains in-frame clones alone and is incomplete. Altogether more than 80,000 clones are present, around 73% being singletons, with the ten largest covering about 4%. The sample was PBMCs. Source of these receptors: a woman aged 40 to 49 in good health and CMV-seropositive.

The chain employs TRBV2 and TRBJ2-7; 9 positions match TRBD2. V dropped 7 bases and J dropped 3; count of bases not matched to a gene: 4. The germline CDR1 and CDR2 sequences are SNHLY and FYNNEI. This CDR3 has 13 amino acids. The CDR3 spells CASMIAGVYEQYF. CDR3 DNA: TGTGCCAGCATGATAGCGGGAGTCTACGAGCAGTACTTC.

V usage is TRBV5-1 and J usage is TRBJ2-5, with D perhaps TRBD2 (5 bases). The V end lost 5 bases, the J end lost 5 bases, and 13 bases lay between the germline ends. From germline, CDR1 is SGHRS and CDR2 YFSETQ. This CDR3 region has 13 residues. The CDR3, as DNA: TGCGCCAGCAGGAACCCTGGAGGTGAGACCCAGTACTTC. Translation gives CASRNPGGETQYF. The whole variable domain, filled in from reference TRBV5-1 and TRBJ2-5, reads KAGVTQTPRYLIKTRGQQVTLSCSPISGHRSVSWYQQTPGQGLQFLFEYFSETQRNKGNFPGRFSGRQFSNSRSEMNVSTLELGDSALYLCASRNPGGETQYFGPGTRLLVL.

This sequence joins TRBV7-9 and TRBJ2-1; tentatively, D is TRBD1 (6 bases). The V gene lost 4 bases and the J gene lost 5 bases, with 12 bases spanning the gap. CDR3 length: 14 residues. Germline V gene data show CDR1 as SEHNR and CDR2 as FQNEAQ (reference sequence). The CDR3 DNA reads as TGTGCCAGCAGCTCGAGGGGACACAACAATGAGCAGTTCTTC. Translated: CASSSRGHNNEQFF.

The chain carries TRBV5-1 and TRBJ1-2; TRBD1 matches 8 bases. Looked up from germline, CDR1 is SGHRS and CDR2 is YFSETQ. The V segment lost 3 bases and the J segment 6 bases; nucleotides outside the gene matches: 7. The CDR3 extends over 14 amino acids. The CDR3 nucleotides are TGCGCCAGCAGCTACTCCGGGACAGGAAATGGCTACACCTTC. This translates into CASSYSGTGNGYTF.

The chain couples TRBV2 to TRBJ2-1, with D hard to call. Germline values: CDR1 SNHLY, CDR2 FYNNEI. The V and J ends lost 4 bases and 6 bases respectively, with 7 bases between them. The CDR3 spans 12 residues. The CDR3, as DNA: TGTGCCAGCAGTGGAGACATCAATGAGCAGTTCTTC. It is translated as CASSGDINEQFF.

This sequence joins TRBV2 and TRBJ1-2; weak D call: TRBD1 (6 bases). This CDR3 spans 15 amino acids. Germline assignment: CDR1 SNHLY and CDR2 FYNNEI. Trimming removed 2 bases from V and 8 bases from J, with 18 bases in between. As DNA, the CDR3 is TGTGCCAGCAGTGAAACAGGGACACCCCCCAGGGGCTACACCTTC. The encoded protein is CASSETGTPPRGYTF.